These T cell receptor beta chains were read from a single sample in a study of neurological immune-mediated disorders. TCRdb independently ran MiXCR on the 5' RACE reads; one entry per CDR3 protein. The profile covers around 60,000 distinct CDR3 sequences, with around 3.4% appearing a single time and approximately 7.1% taken by the ten largest. Source material: PBMCs. These receptors were collected from a woman aged 55-69 years with multiple sclerosis. CDR3s include the opening cysteine and the closing phenylalanine or tryptophan. Fields, in order: V gene, J gene, clone size, D gene, CDR3 protein, CDR3 DNA. A D gene is named only where the DNA matches it firmly. Size is stated for part of the rows, as once, few or many counts, or as a class when the clone is expanded.

V gene: TRBV20-1
J gene: TRBJ1-2
clone size: many
D gene: NA
CDR3 protein: CSVPPRGSPLANYGYTF
CDR3 DNA: TGCAGTGTTCCGCCCCGGGGGTCCCCCCTAGCTAACTATGGCTACACCTTC

V gene: TRBV20-1
J gene: TRBJ2-1
clone size: many
D gene: NA
CDR3 protein: CSTLSGDRVNEQFF
CDR3 DNA: TGCAGTACTCTCTCGGGGGACAGAGTCAATGAGCAGTTCTTC

V gene: TRBV24-1
J gene: TRBJ2-7
clone size: many
D gene: TRBD1
CDR3 protein: CATSGAGTGDYEQYF
CDR3 DNA: TGTGCCACCAGTGGAGCCGGGACAGGGGACTACGAGCAGTACTTC

V gene: TRBV12-3/TRBV12-4
J gene: TRBJ1-5
clone size: many
D gene: TRBD1
CDR3 protein: CASSSDRAGQPQHF
CDR3 DNA: TGTGCCAGCAGTAGTGACAGGGCGGGTCAGCCCCAGCATTTT

V gene: TRBV18
J gene: TRBJ1-1
clone size: NA
D gene: NA
CDR3 protein: CASTTNRENTEAFF
CDR3 DNA: TGTGCCAGCACAACGAATAGAGAGAACACTGAAGCTTTCTTT

V gene: TRBV20-1
J gene: TRBJ1-2
clone size: many
D gene: TRBD1
CDR3 protein: CSARKGTGGLFYGYTF
CDR3 DNA: TGCAGTGCTCGCAAAGGGACAGGGGGACTTTTCTATGGCTACACCTTC

V gene: TRBV4-3
J gene: TRBJ1-1
clone size: many
D gene: TRBD1
CDR3 protein: CASSQGDSTEAFF
CDR3 DNA: TGCGCCAGCAGCCAAGGGGACAGCACTGAAGCTTTCTTT

V gene: TRBV5-5
J gene: TRBJ2-7
clone size: many
D gene: NA
CDR3 protein: CASSFSSEQYF
CDR3 DNA: TGTGCCAGCAGCTTTAGCTCCGAGCAGTACTTC

V gene: TRBV5-1
J gene: TRBJ1-2
clone size: many
D gene: TRBD1
CDR3 protein: CASSVGQGYGYTF
CDR3 DNA: TGCGCCAGCAGCGTCGGACAGGGCTATGGCTACACCTTC

V gene: TRBV7-2
J gene: TRBJ2-5
clone size: many
D gene: NA
CDR3 protein: CASSGGSGTQYF
CDR3 DNA: TGTGCCAGCAGCGGTGGGTCGGGGACCCAGTACTTC

V gene: TRBV10-3
J gene: TRBJ2-7
clone size: many
D gene: NA
CDR3 protein: CAISESLGLEAGEQYF
CDR3 DNA: TGTGCCATCAGTGAGTCCCTGGGACTTGAGGCGGGCGAGCAGTACTTC

V gene: TRBV11-1
J gene: TRBJ2-4
clone size: many
D gene: NA
CDR3 protein: CASSGQSERNIQYF
CDR3 DNA: TGTGCCAGCAGCGGACAGTCGGAAAGGAACATTCAGTACTTC

V gene: TRBV4-1
J gene: TRBJ2-1
clone size: many
D gene: NA
CDR3 protein: CASSQLGRMAYNEQFF
CDR3 DNA: TGCGCCAGCAGCCAACTCGGACGGATGGCCTACAATGAGCAGTTCTTC

V gene: TRBV5-4
J gene: TRBJ2-5
clone size: many
D gene: NA
CDR3 protein: CASSLSGETQYF
CDR3 DNA: TGTGCCAGCAGCTTAAGTGGAGAGACCCAGTACTTC

V gene: TRBV20-1
J gene: TRBJ2-2
clone size: few
D gene: TRBD1
CDR3 protein: CSASPGDRVTGELFF
CDR3 DNA: TGCAGTGCTAGCCCGGGGGACAGGGTAACCGGGGAGCTGTTTTTT

V gene: TRBV7-2
J gene: TRBJ1-4
clone size: many
D gene: NA
CDR3 protein: CASSRGGNEKLFF
CDR3 DNA: TGTGCCAGCAGCCGGGGAGGGAATGAAAAACTGTTTTTT

V gene: TRBV20-1
J gene: TRBJ2-2
clone size: many
D gene: NA
CDR3 protein: CSAKVWGPDVTGELFF
CDR3 DNA: TGCAGTGCCAAAGTTTGGGGGCCCGACGTCACCGGGGAGCTGTTTTTT

V gene: TRBV14
J gene: TRBJ2-7
clone size: many
D gene: NA
CDR3 protein: CASSQVSWFEQYF
CDR3 DNA: TGTGCCAGCAGCCAAGTTAGTTGGTTCGAGCAGTACTTC

V gene: TRBV28
J gene: TRBJ1-5
clone size: NA
D gene: NA
CDR3 protein: CDSAIRGQPQHF
CDR3 DNA: TGTGACAGCGCCATCAGGGGCCAGCCCCAGCATTTT

V gene: TRBV4-1
J gene: TRBJ2-5
clone size: many
D gene: NA
CDR3 protein: CASSQGLARETQYF
CDR3 DNA: TGCGCCAGCAGCCAAGGCCTAGCTAGGGAGACCCAGTACTTC

V gene: TRBV5-1
J gene: TRBJ1-1
clone size: many
D gene: TRBD1
CDR3 protein: CASSFVTGDTEAFF
CDR3 DNA: TGCGCCAGCAGCTTCGTGACAGGGGACACTGAAGCTTTCTTT

V gene: TRBV5-1
J gene: TRBJ2-1
clone size: many
D gene: TRBD2
CDR3 protein: CASSSLQSSGSSYNEQFF
CDR3 DNA: TGCGCCAGCAGCTCACTTCAATCAAGCGGGAGCTCCTACAATGAGCAGTTCTTC

V gene: TRBV5-1
J gene: TRBJ2-2
clone size: many
D gene: TRBD2
CDR3 protein: CASSVSGGRPGTGELFF
CDR3 DNA: TGCGCCAGCAGCGTTAGCGGCGGGAGGCCGGGAACCGGGGAGCTGTTTTTT

V gene: TRBV4-3
J gene: TRBJ2-7
clone size: many
D gene: TRBD1
CDR3 protein: CASSQARGSYEQYF
CDR3 DNA: TGCGCCAGCAGCCAAGCCAGGGGGTCCTACGAGCAGTACTTC

V gene: TRBV20-1
J gene: TRBJ2-5
clone size: many
D gene: NA
CDR3 protein: CSARGQWVETQYF
CDR3 DNA: TGCAGTGCTAGAGGGCAGTGGGTAGAGACCCAGTACTTC

V gene: TRBV10-3
J gene: TRBJ1-2
clone size: many
D gene: NA
CDR3 protein: CAITSGNRANYGYTF
CDR3 DNA: TGTGCCATCACATCTGGGAATAGGGCTAACTATGGCTACACCTTC

V gene: TRBV4-2
J gene: TRBJ2-5
clone size: many
D gene: TRBD1
CDR3 protein: CASSQTQGQGAGETQYF
CDR3 DNA: TGTGCCAGCAGCCAAACCCAGGGACAGGGGGCGGGAGAGACCCAGTACTTC